This T cell receptor beta chain was documented in a study of T-cell memory formation after mild COVID-19. To note about this clonotype: Its antigen remains unidentified.

Study observations and caveats: There were some responding clones in pre-infection memory, which suggested that cross-reactive memory had joined. Among CD4+ contracting clones, most were CM and EM, and CD8+ ones EMRA.

Germline values: CDR1 KGHSH, CDR2 LQKENI. Germline trimming cut 0 bases from V and 0 bases from J; bases unmatched to any gene: 7. The CDR3 is made up of 18 amino acids. TCRdb used MiXCR to reprocess the 5' RACE reads, holding one entry per CDR3 protein. The sample has just over 350,000 distinct CDR3 sequences, approximately 15% seen once. The sequenced sample was PBMCs or a T cell subset sorted from them (not recorded which). This TCR was sampled from a young man who had mild COVID-19 (a few samples of this study predate the infection). Cell type and time point are not known. The chain links TRBV18 to TRBJ2-2; 7 bases agree with TRBD1. The CDR3 DNA sequence: TGTGCCAGCTCACCACCTAACAGGGGCACCGCGAACACCGGGGAGCTGTTTTTT. It codes for CASSPPNRGTANTGELFF. The full variable domain, with the rest looked up from reference TRBV18 and TRBJ2-2, is NAGVMQNPRHLVRRRGQEARLRCSPMKGHSHVYWYRQLPEEGLKFMVYLQKENIIDESGMPKERFSAEFPKEGPSILRIQQVVRGDSAAYFCASSPPNRGTANTGELFFGEGSRLTVL.